A selection of T cell receptor beta chains follows, all from one sample in a study of chemoradiotherapy in HPV16-positive cancers. The repertoire was sequenced with immunoSEQ multiplex PCR; TCRdb's copy has only in-frame clones and lacks some. This table holds approximately 32,000 clones, over 75% found once. The sample here was blood, taken from a patient who underwent chemoradiotherapy. Source of these receptors: a human donor with HPV-associated anogenital cancer. Both conserved end residues are part of each CDR3. Each record gives: V gene, clone size, J gene, D gene, CDR3 DNA, CDR3 protein. A D gene is named only where the DNA matches it firmly. The size entry is marked missing in some rows and otherwise reads once, few, many or a size class.

TRBV11-2	-	TRBJ2-7	-	TGTGCCAGCAGCGGTCTTAGGGTCAGGACAAATGAGCAGTACTTC	CASSGLRVRTNEQYF
TRBV5-6	-	TRBJ2-3	TRBD2	TGTGCCAGCAGCTCGGGACTAGCGGAATACACAGATACGCAGTATTTT	CASSSGLAEYTDTQYF
TRBV7-2	-	TRBJ2-7	-	TGTGCCAGCAGCTTAGCAGGACTCTCCATATACGAGCAGTACTTC	CASSLAGLSIYEQYF
TRBV27	-	TRBJ2-5	TRBD1	TGTGCCAGCAGTTTGCGGACAGGGTTGGAAGAGACCCAGTACTTC	CASSLRTGLEETQYF
TRBV6-1	-	TRBJ2-5	-	TGTGCCAGCAGTGAAGAAGGACGGATCCAAGAGACCCAGTACTTC	CASSEEGRIQETQYF
TRBV7-7	-	TRBJ2-7	-	TGTGCCAGCAGCTTAGGGGCAGGGGAGGCCGAGCAGTACTTC	CASSLGAGEAEQYF
TRBV5-5	-	TRBJ1-1	-	TGTGCCAGCAGCTTGGACAGCATGAACACTGAAGCTTTCTTT	CASSLDSMNTEAFF
TRBV7-2	-	TRBJ1-5	TRBD1	TGTGCCAGCAGCCCCGGACAGGGTTCAAATCAGCCCCAGCATTTT	CASSPGQGSNQPQHF
TRBV5-1	-	TRBJ2-1	-	TGCGCCAGCAGCTCAGGCGGGAATGAGCAGTTCTTC	CASSSGGNEQFF
TRBV6-1	-	TRBJ1-1	-	TGTGCCAGCACTACGGGGTTAACCAAAGCTTTCTTT	CASTTGLTKAFF
TRBV4-3	-	TRBJ1-3	TRBD1	TGCGCCAGCAGCCCCGGACAGGGGGCTGGAAACACCATATATTTT	CASSPGQGAGNTIYF
TRBV13	-	TRBJ1-5	-	TGTGCCAGCAGCTTAGCGGCAGACAATCAGCCCCAGCATTTT	CASSLAADNQPQHF
TRBV5-1	-	TRBJ2-5	-	TGCGCCAGCAGGTTACAAGAGACCCAGTACTTC	CASRLQETQYF
TRBV5-1	-	TRBJ2-1	-	TGCGCCAGCAGCTTGGGGCGGGCCTACAATGAGCAGTTCTTC	CASSLGRAYNEQFF
TRBV2	-	TRBJ1-6	TRBD1	TGTGCCAGCAGACGTTCAGGGGGTATGACTTCACCCCTCCACTTT	CASRRSGGMTSPLHF
TRBV7-2	-	TRBJ2-2	-	TGTGCCAGCAAACTATCCGGGGGAGCGAACACCGGGGAGCTGTTTTTT	CASKLSGGANTGELFF
TRBV9	few	TRBJ1-2	TRBD1	TGTGCCAGCAGCGTAGTGACAGGGGGCCTGGGGGACTATGGCTACACCTTC	CASSVVTGGLGDYGYTF
TRBV19	-	TRBJ2-2	-	TGTGCCAGTAGGCGGACTCCCGACACCGGGGAGCTGTTTTTT	CASRRTPDTGELFF
TRBV4-1	-	TRBJ2-2	-	TGCGCCAGCAGCCACACCCCGGAGGGGGGGCGCAAGGTTGAGGAGCTGTTTTTT	CASSHTPEGGRKVEELFF
TRBV6-5	-	TRBJ1-1	-	TGTGCCAGCAGCGGGACACCGGATAACACTGAAGCTTTCTTT	CASSGTPDNTEAFF
TRBV7-2	-	TRBJ2-3	-	TGTGCCAGCAGCTTAGACAGCACAGATACGCAGTATTTT	CASSLDSTDTQYF
TRBV2	-	TRBJ2-3	TRBD1	TGTGCCAGCAGTGAGGACAGGCGGGTTAGCACAGATACGCAGTATTTT	CASSEDRRVSTDTQYF
TRBV19	-	TRBJ1-2	-	TGTGCCAGTAGCTTCGAGCGGAACTATGGCTACACCTTC	CASSFERNYGYTF
TRBV29-1	-	TRBJ1-1	TRBD1	TGCAGCGTGTACAGGGGCGCTGAAGCTTTCTTT	CSVYRGAEAFF
TRBV2	-	TRBJ2-5	-	TGTGCCAGCAGTGTAAGCGTCGAGACCCAGTACTTC	CASSVSVETQYF
TRBV18	-	TRBJ2-7	-	TGTGCCAGCTCACCACCGGAGAGCCTTTTAGGGAAGCAGTACTTC	CASSPPESLLGKQYF
TRBV4-1	-	TRBJ1-5	-	TGCGCCAGCAGCCAAGAAGCATTCAAGGAAGGACTACCGCAGCCCCAGCATTTT	CASSQEAFKEGLPQPQHF
TRBV2	-	TRBJ1-1	-	TGTGCCAGCAGTGACCAACGGGGTGGCAGGACTGAAGCTTTCTTT	CASSDQRGGRTEAFF
TRBV18	-	TRBJ1-1	-	TGTGCCAGCTCACCACAAACTTCGCCGGGGTTCACTGAAGCTTTCTTT	CASSPQTSPGFTEAFF
TRBV5-1	few	TRBJ2-5	-	TGCGCCAGCAGCACTTCGCGGCTCCAAGAGACCCAGTACTTC	CASSTSRLQETQYF
TRBV9	-	TRBJ2-5	-	TGTGCCAGCAGCGTAGGGGATAGACAAGAGACCCAGTACTTC	CASSVGDRQETQYF
TRBV2	-	TRBJ2-5	-	TGTGCCAGCAAGGCGTCCGCATGGGCCCAGTACTTC	CASKASAWAQYF
TRBV5-6	-	TRBJ1-2	-	TGTGCCAGCAGCCCCGCCGGGCGGTGGTATGGCTACACCTTC	CASSPAGRWYGYTF
TRBV5-4	-	TRBJ2-4	-	TGTGCCAGCAGCTTGGGGGGGGACAAAAACATTCAGTACTTC	CASSLGGDKNIQYF
TRBV7-2	-	TRBJ2-3	TRBD2	TGTGCCAGCAGCTTAGAGGCCAGCGGGGGGGCGGCGACAGATACGCAGTATTTT	CASSLEASGGAATDTQYF
TRBV5-8	-	TRBJ1-6	TRBD1	TGTGCCAGCAGCACCCCGGACAGGATTGAAGGGGCCCTCCACTTT	CASSTPDRIEGALHF
TRBV30	-	TRBJ1-2	-	TGTGCCTGGGGGGGAGCGTTGGGCTACACCTTC	CAWGGALGYTF
TRBV7-9	-	TRBJ2-7	TRBD1	TGTGCCAGCAGCACCATACAGGGGTTTAACGAGCAGTACTTC	CASSTIQGFNEQYF
TRBV15	-	TRBJ2-7	-	TGTGCCACCAGCCGTACAGCTCCTAGCTCCTACGAGCAGTACTTC	CATSRTAPSSYEQYF
TRBV11-2	-	TRBJ1-6	-	TGTGCCAGCAGCTTGCGGAGCTCCTATAATTCACCCCTCCACTTT	CASSLRSSYNSPLHF
TRBV5-5	once	TRBJ1-2	-	TGTGCCAGCGGGGGATTAAGAGGGGGCTATGGCTACACCTTC	CASGGLRGGYGYTF
TRBV7-8	-	TRBJ2-1	-	TGTGCCAGCAGCTTACTAGGTGAGCAGTTCTTC	CASSLLGEQFF
TRBV6-1	-	TRBJ1-2	-	TGTGCCAGCACGGCAGTGACTTATGGCTACACCTTC	CASTAVTYGYTF
TRBV15	-	TRBJ2-5	TRBD2	TGTGCCACCAGCAGAGAGGCAGCGGGGGGTTTTCGGACCCAGTACTTC	CATSREAAGGFRTQYF
TRBV10-3	once	TRBJ2-5	-	TGTGCCATCAGTGAATATCAAGCGACCCAGTACTTC	CAISEYQATQYF